This T cell receptor beta chain was recorded in a study of T cell changes during pregnancy in multiple sclerosis. TCRdb keeps only in-frame clones here, not all; method: immunoSEQ multiplex PCR. The data hold around 71,000 clones, with 85% to 95% observed a single time. The germline gives CDR1 SGDLS, CDR2 YYNGEE. Trimming pared 0 bases from V and 10 bases from J, leaving 14 bases between. This CDR3 comprises 14 residues. The sample was peripheral blood, taken in the third trimester of pregnancy. V gene TRBV9 combines with J gene TRBJ2-1; D not certain. This clonotype originated in a female donor with multiple sclerosis, enrolled in a pregnancy study. The CDR3 loop reads CASSVGSGSREQFF. CDR3 in DNA: TGTGCCAGCAGCGTAGGATCAGGTTCCAGGGAGCAGTTCTTC. Variable domain in full (rest from reference TRBV9 and TRBJ2-1): DSGVTQTPKHLITATGQRVTLRCSPRSGDLSVYWYQQSLDQGLQFLIQYYNGEERAKGNILERFSAQQFPDLHSELNLSSLELGDSALYFCASSVGSGSREQFFGPGTRLTVL.